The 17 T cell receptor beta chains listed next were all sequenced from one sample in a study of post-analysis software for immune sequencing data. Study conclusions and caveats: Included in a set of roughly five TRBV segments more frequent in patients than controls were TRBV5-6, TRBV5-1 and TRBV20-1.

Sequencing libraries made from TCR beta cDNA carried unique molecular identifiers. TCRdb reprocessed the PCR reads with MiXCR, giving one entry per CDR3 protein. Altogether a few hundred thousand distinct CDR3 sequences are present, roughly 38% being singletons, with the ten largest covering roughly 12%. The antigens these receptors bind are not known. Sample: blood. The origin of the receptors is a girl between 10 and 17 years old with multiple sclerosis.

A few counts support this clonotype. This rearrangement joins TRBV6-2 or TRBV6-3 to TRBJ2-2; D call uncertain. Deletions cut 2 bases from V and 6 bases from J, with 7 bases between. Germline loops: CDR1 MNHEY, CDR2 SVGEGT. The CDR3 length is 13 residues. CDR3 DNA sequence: TGTGCCAGCAGTTACCCCGGCGCCGGGGAGCTGTTTTTT. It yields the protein CASSYPGAGELFF.

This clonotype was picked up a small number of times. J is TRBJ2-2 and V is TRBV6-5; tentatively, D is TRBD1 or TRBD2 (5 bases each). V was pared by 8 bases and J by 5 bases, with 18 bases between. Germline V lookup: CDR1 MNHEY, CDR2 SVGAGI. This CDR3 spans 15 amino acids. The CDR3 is CASYSGAPGTGELFF. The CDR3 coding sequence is TGTGCCAGCTATTCCGGGGCTCCGGGGACCGGGGAGCTGTTTTTT.

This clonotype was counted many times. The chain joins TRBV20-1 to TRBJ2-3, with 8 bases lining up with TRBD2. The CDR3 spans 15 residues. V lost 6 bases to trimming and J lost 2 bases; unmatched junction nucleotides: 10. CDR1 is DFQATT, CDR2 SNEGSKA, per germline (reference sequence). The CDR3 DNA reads TGCAGTGCCCCAGAGAGCGGGGGCGCCACAGATACGCAGTATTTT. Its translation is CSAPESGGATDTQYF.

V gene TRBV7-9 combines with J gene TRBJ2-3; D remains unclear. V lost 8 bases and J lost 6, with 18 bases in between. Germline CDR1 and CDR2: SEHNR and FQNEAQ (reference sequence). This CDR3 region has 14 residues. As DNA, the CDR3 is TGTGCCAGCGGGCTCACGTCGACATCGGATACGCAGTATTTT. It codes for CASGLTSTSDTQYF.

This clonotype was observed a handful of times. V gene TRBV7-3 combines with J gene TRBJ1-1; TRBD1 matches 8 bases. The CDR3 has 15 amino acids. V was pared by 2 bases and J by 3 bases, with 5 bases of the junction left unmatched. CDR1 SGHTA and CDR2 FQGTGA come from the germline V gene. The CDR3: CASSLDRGGYTEAFF. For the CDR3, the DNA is TGTGCCAGCAGCTTAGACAGGGGTGGTTACACTGAAGCTTTCTTT. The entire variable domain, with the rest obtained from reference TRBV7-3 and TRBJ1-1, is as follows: GAGVSQTPSNKVTEKGKYVELRCDPISGHTALYWYRQSLGQGPEFLIYFQGTGAADDSGLPNDRFFAVRPEGSVSTLKIQRTERGDSAVYLCASSLDRGGYTEAFFGQGTRLTVV.

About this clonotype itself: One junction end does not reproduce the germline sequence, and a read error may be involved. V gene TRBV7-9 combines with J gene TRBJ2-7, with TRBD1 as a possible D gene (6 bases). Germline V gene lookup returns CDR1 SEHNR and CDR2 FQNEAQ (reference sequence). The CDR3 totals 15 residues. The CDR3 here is CTSSPLTGDAAEQYF. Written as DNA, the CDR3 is TGTACCAGCAGCCCCTTGACAGGAGACGCCGCCGAGCAGTACTTC.

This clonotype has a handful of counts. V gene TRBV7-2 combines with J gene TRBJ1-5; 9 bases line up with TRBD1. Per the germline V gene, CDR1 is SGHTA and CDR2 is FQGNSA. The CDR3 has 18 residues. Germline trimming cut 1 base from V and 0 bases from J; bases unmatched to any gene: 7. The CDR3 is CASSLGTGARDSNQPQHF. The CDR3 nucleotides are TGTGCCAGCAGCTTAGGGACAGGGGCCAGGGATAGCAATCAGCCCCAGCATTTT. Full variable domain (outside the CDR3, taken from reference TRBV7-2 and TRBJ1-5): GAGVSQSPSNKVTEKGKDVELRCDPISGHTALYWYRQSLGQGLEFLIYFQGNSAPDKSGLPSDRFSAERTGGSVSTLTIQRTQQEDSAVYLCASSLGTGARDSNQPQHFGDGTRLSIL.

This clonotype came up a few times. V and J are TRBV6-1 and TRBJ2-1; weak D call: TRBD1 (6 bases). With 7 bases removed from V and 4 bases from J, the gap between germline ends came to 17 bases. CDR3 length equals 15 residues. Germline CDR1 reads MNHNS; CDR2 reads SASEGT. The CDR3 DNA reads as TGTGCCAGCAAACTAGGGAAGGGGGAATACAATGAGCAGTTCTTC. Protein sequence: CASKLGKGEYNEQFF.

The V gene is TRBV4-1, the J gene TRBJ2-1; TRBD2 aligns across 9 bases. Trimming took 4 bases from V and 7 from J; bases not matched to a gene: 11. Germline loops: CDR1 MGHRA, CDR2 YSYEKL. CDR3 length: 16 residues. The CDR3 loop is CASSLLAGLKRNEQFF. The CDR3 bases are TGCGCCAGCAGCCTCCTAGCGGGGCTCAAAAGGAATGAGCAGTTCTTC.

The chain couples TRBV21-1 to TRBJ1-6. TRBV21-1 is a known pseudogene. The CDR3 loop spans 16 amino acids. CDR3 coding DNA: TGTGCCAGCAGCAAAGTGGGCATCCTAGACGATTCACCCCTCCACTTT. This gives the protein CASSKVGILDDSPLHF.

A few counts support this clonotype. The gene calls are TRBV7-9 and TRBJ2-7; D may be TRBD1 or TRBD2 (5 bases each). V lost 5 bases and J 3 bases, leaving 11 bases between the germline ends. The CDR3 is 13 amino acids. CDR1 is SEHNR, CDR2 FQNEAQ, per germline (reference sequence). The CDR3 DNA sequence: TGTGCCAGCAGCCTGGGACGGAACTACGAGCAGTACTTC. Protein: CASSLGRNYEQYF.

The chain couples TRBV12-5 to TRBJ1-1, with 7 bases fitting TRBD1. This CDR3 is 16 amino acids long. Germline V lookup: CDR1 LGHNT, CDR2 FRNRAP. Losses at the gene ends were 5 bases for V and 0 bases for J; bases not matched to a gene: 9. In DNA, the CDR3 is TGTGCTAGTGGTCTACGGGACAGCCACATGAACACTGAAGCTTTCTTT. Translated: CASGLRDSHMNTEAFF.

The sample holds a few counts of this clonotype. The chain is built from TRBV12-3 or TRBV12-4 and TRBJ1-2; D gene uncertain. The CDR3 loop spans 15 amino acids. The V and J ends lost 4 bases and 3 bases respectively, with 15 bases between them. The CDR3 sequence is CASSSGTPVDYGYTF. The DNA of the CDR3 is TGTGCCAGCAGTTCGGGAACACCTGTCGACTATGGCTACACCTTC.

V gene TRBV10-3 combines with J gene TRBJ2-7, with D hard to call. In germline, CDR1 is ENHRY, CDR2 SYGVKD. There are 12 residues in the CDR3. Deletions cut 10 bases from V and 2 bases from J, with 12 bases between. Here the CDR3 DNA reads TGTGCCACCCGACTTGAACCCTACGAGCAGTACTTC. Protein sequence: CATRLEPYEQYF.

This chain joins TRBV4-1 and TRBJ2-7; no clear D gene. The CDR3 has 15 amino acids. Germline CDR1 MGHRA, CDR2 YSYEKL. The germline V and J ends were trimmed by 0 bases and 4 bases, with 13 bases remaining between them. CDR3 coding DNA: TGCGCCAGCAGCCAAGATGTCGGCGGTTTTTACGAGCAGTACTTC. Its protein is CASSQDVGGFYEQYF.

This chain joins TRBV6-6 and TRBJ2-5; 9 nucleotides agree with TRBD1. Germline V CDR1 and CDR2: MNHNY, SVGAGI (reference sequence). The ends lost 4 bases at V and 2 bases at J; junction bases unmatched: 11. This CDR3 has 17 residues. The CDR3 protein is CASSSRTGVLFQETQYF. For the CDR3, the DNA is TGTGCCAGCAGTTCCCGGACAGGGGTCTTATTTCAAGAGACCCAGTACTTC.

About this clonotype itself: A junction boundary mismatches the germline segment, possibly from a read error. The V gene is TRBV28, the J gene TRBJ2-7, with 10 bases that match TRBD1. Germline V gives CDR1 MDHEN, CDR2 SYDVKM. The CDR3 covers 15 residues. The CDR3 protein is CAGSNPGQGLSEQYF. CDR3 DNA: TGTGCCGGCAGCAATCCGGGACAGGGGCTGAGCGAGCAGTACTTC.